A selection of T cell receptor beta chains follows, all from one sample in a study of vaccination and CD4 T cells after COVID-19. MiXCR, applied by TCRdb to the PCR reads, yields one record per CDR3 protein. The sample lists around 18,000 distinct CDR3 sequences, 35% to 45% occurring once. Antigens for these TCRs are unknown. Material: CD4+ T cells from blood, cultured in vitro. The receptors come from a human donor who had recovered from COVID-19. Each CDR3 is given with its conserved first and last residue. Each record gives: clone size, V gene, J gene, D gene, CDR3 DNA, CDR3 protein. D genes are given only for firm matches. Clone size is stated in some rows and not others, as once, few, many or a class when expanded.

-,TRBV2,TRBJ2-1,TRBD2,TGTGCCAGCAAGAGACTAGCGGGGTCCTACAATGAGCAGTTCTTC,CASKRLAGSYNEQFF
-,TRBV19,TRBJ2-1,TRBD2,TGTGCCAGTAGTACCCTAGCGGGGAGCTACAATGAGCAGTTCTTC,CASSTLAGSYNEQFF
-,TRBV11-2,TRBJ1-3,-,TGTGCCAGCAGCGATACGGGGCCCTGGGGAAACACCATATATTTT,CASSDTGPWGNTIYF
-,TRBV5-3,TRBJ2-1,TRBD2,TGTGCCAGCGGGCGGGAGGGAAGCTCCTACAATGAGCAGTTCTTC,CASGREGSSYNEQFF
few,TRBV27,TRBJ1-1,-,TGTGCCAGCAGTTTATGGGCAGGAGGGATGAACACTGAAGCTTTCTTT,CASSLWAGGMNTEAFF
few,TRBV12-3/TRBV12-4,TRBJ1-5,-,TGTGCCAGCAGCCTCTTAGATGGCAATCAGCCCCAGCATTTT,CASSLLDGNQPQHF
-,TRBV2,TRBJ2-3,-,TGTGCCAGCCTTGACTTCACAGATACGCAGTATTTT,CASLDFTDTQYF
-,TRBV20-1,TRBJ2-4,TRBD1,TGCAGTGCTGGACAGGGGCTAGCCAAAAACATTCAGTACTTC,CSAGQGLAKNIQYF
few,TRBV27,TRBJ2-1,-,TGTGCCAGCAGTCGTATCGGGGCCTCCAATGAGCAGTTCTTC,CASSRIGASNEQFF
few,TRBV10-3,TRBJ2-7,TRBD1,TGTGCCATCAGTGATACCGGGACAGGGGGCTACGAGCAGTACTTC,CAISDTGTGGYEQYF
few,TRBV11-1,TRBJ1-2,TRBD1,TGTGCCAGCAGCGCGGACAGGGCGGGTGGCTACACCTTC,CASSADRAGGYTF
-,TRBV20-1,TRBJ1-4,TRBD1,TGCAGTGCTAGTTATACAGGGGGTACTATACGGACTAATGAAAAACTGTTTTTT,CSASYTGGTIRTNEKLFF
few,TRBV4-3,TRBJ2-6,-,TGCGCCAGCAGCCAAGATGCGTCATCCTCTGGGGCCAACGTCCTGACTTTC,CASSQDASSSGANVLTF
-,TRBV7-2,TRBJ2-3,TRBD2,TGTGCCAGCAGCTTGCAAGCGGGAGGGCTCCATACGCAGTATTTT,CASSLQAGGLHTQYF
-,TRBV7-8,TRBJ1-1,-,TGTGCCAGCAGCGCCAGGGGATCGATGAACACTGAAGCTTTCTTT,CASSARGSMNTEAFF
few,TRBV10-3,TRBJ1-2,-,TGTGCCATCAGAGAGCCATCAGCCGCCCAATCCGATGGCTACACCTTC,CAIREPSAAQSDGYTF
-,TRBV4-1,TRBJ1-5,-,TGCGCCAGCAGCCATCCCCGCACCTTTCAGCCCCAGCATTTT,CASSHPRTFQPQHF
-,TRBV6-2/TRBV6-3,TRBJ2-3,TRBD2,TGTGCCAGCAGTTACTCGACTAGCAGTACGCAGTATTTT,CASSYSTSSTQYF
-,TRBV2,TRBJ1-1,-,TGTGCCACCCGTCCCGAGGGGAACACTGAAGCTTTCTTT,CATRPEGNTEAFF
-,TRBV5-1,TRBJ2-1,TRBD2,TGCGCCAGCAAGCCTACAGCGGGAGGCCTCTACAATGAGCAGTTCTTC,CASKPTAGGLYNEQFF
-,TRBV20-1,TRBJ2-3,TRBD2,TGCAGTGCTAGAGGACTAGCAGGCCGCACAGATACGCAGTATTTT,CSARGLAGRTDTQYF
-,TRBV29-1,TRBJ2-1,TRBD1,TGCAGCGGGAAGACAGGGGGAGACTACAATGAGCAGTTCTTC,CSGKTGGDYNEQFF
few,TRBV7-9,TRBJ1-2,-,TGTGCCAGCAGCTTAGCTTCGGGACACCATGGCTACACCTTC,CASSLASGHHGYTF
few,TRBV10-3,TRBJ1-5,TRBD1,TGTGCCATCAGTGGGACAGGGGGCAATCAGCCCCAGCATTTT,CAISGTGGNQPQHF
-,TRBV7-8,TRBJ2-3,TRBD2,TGTGCCAGCAGCTTAACTAGCGGGAGTGAATATTTT,CASSLTSGSEYF
-,TRBV7-2,TRBJ2-5,TRBD2,TGTGCCAGCAGCTTCCGGGGGGTCTGGCGGAATAAAGAGACCCAGTACTTC,CASSFRGVWRNKETQYF
-,TRBV18,TRBJ2-5,-,TGTGCCAGCTCATCCACCGACCAAGAGACCCAGTACTTC,CASSSTDQETQYF
-,TRBV11-2,TRBJ2-5,TRBD2,TGTGCCAGCAGCCCGGGACTAGCGGGGACCAGGGCCCAGTACTTC,CASSPGLAGTRAQYF
-,TRBV11-2,TRBJ1-2,TRBD1,TGTGCCAGCAGCCTCGGGACAGGGGGTCGGTATGGCTACACCTTC,CASSLGTGGRYGYTF
-,TRBV20-1,TRBJ2-5,TRBD1,TGCAGTGCTAGCTCCTATGGGACAGGACAAGAGACCCAGTACTTC,CSASSYGTGQETQYF
-,TRBV5-1,TRBJ2-2,-,TGCGCCAGCACGGCCCTTGGGAACACCGGGGAGCTGTTTTTT,CASTALGNTGELFF
few,TRBV2,TRBJ2-7,-,TGTGCCAGCAGTGGCCACGCCACCTACGAGCAGTACTTC,CASSGHATYEQYF
few,TRBV6-1,TRBJ1-5,TRBD1,TGTGCCAGCAGGCGAACAGGGGCGAGGAGCAATCAGCCCCAGCATTTT,CASRRTGARSNQPQHF
-,TRBV14,TRBJ2-3,-,TGTGCCAGCAGCCAAGTGGACGTTACGCAGTATTTT,CASSQVDVTQYF
few,TRBV20-1,TRBJ2-1,TRBD2,TGCAGTGCTAGAGACGGGACTAGCGAACTACACTCCTCCTACAATGAGCAGTTCTTC,CSARDGTSELHSSYNEQFF
few,TRBV28,TRBJ1-2,-,TGTGCCAGCAGTTCAGGGTTCTATGGCTACACCTTC,CASSSGFYGYTF
-,TRBV20-1,TRBJ2-1,TRBD1,TGCAGTGCTCTAGGGACAGGTTACAATGAGCAGTCCTTC,CSALGTGYNEQSF
few,TRBV2,TRBJ2-1,-,TGTGCCAGCAGGGGAGAGGGAGATAGGTTCTTC,CASRGEGDRFF
-,TRBV11-2,TRBJ2-7,-,TGTGCCAGCAGCTACGGACTCTCCTACGAGCAGTACTTC,CASSYGLSYEQYF
-,TRBV20-1,TRBJ1-5,TRBD1,TGCAGTGCTCTGGACAGGCGCAATCAGCCCCAGCATTTT,CSALDRRNQPQHF
-,TRBV5-1,TRBJ1-2,TRBD1,TGCGCCAGCAGCCCGCCAAATCCGGGACAGGTTATCTCCTTC,CASSPPNPGQVISF
-,TRBV2,TRBJ2-3,TRBD2,TGTGCCAGCAGGGAGCGGGAGGTTAAGGATACGCAGTATTTT,CASREREVKDTQYF
-,TRBV7-3,TRBJ1-1,TRBD1,TGTGCCAGCAGCCCCCGACAGGGCATGAACACTGAAGCTTTCTTT,CASSPRQGMNTEAFF
-,TRBV20-1,TRBJ2-3,-,TGCAGTGCTAGAGCCGGAGGTTACACAGATACGCAGTATTTT,CSARAGGYTDTQYF
once,TRBV20-1,TRBJ2-1,TRBD2,TGCAGTGCTAGAGAAAGCCCAAGGACTAGCGGGAGGGCCTACAATGAGCAGTTCTTC,CSARESPRTSGRAYNEQFF
-,TRBV6-1,TRBJ2-2,-,TGTGCCAGCTTTCAGGGGAGGACCGGGGAGCTGTTTTTT,CASFQGRTGELFF
few,TRBV20-1,TRBJ1-5,-,TGCAGTGCTAGAGCCCATGGGGGTGGCAATCAGCCCCAGCATTTT,CSARAHGGGNQPQHF
few,TRBV12-3/TRBV12-4,TRBJ2-1,-,TGTGCCAGCAGAGAGACCTGGGCCGATGAGCAGTTCTTC,CASRETWADEQFF
-,TRBV4-2,TRBJ2-2,-,TGTGCCAGCAGCCAAGAGGGCAGGGAGACCGGGGAGCTGTTTTTT,CASSQEGRETGELFF
once,TRBV20-1,TRBJ2-1,-,TGCAGTGCTAGAAGTACAGCGCTGGACTACAATGAGCAGTTCTTC,CSARSTALDYNEQFF
-,TRBV5-1,TRBJ2-7,-,TGCGCCAGCAGAACGGAGGCTACCCCCTACGAGCAGTACTTC,CASRTEATPYEQYF
medium-sized,TRBV24-1,TRBJ1-5,-,TGTGCCACCAGTGATCGGACAGATGGCAATCAGCCCCAGCATTTT,CATSDRTDGNQPQHF
-,TRBV19,TRBJ1-1,-,TGTGCCAATTCAGCGGGGGTCATGAACACTGAAGCTTTCTTT,CANSAGVMNTEAFF
few,TRBV29-1,TRBJ2-3,-,TGCAGCGCCAACATGGGAGTCACCACGCAGTATTTT,CSANMGVTTQYF